This T cell receptor beta chain derives from a study of beta chain features in type 1 diabetes (dated by TCRdb to the late 2010s). Context from the whole study: Mean age, gender distribution, total cell number and subset yield were not different between patients and healthy donors. Across all samples, almost 110 million sorted cells were examined, and cell number per subset correlated strongly with RNA yield. In the study, recently diagnosed type 1 diabetes patients and matched healthy donors were compared on the TCRB repertoires of their sorted circulating CD4+ T cell subsets. Whereas all 30 or so donors provided naive and central memory subsets, regulatory and stem cell-like memory subsets were isolated from just 8 patients and roughly 8 healthy donors.

What the study reported, not specific to this receptor: PCR may preferentially amplify shorter templates, but because patient and control samples were amplified and corrected together, any resulting skew would affect both groups equally. Naive, central memory and regulatory TCRB repertoires appeared more similar among patients than among healthy donors. Because cDNA was sequenced instead of genomic DNA, activated cells with high expression could be over-represented, although the groups did not differ in activation or CD3 levels. Type 1 diabetes patients showed a moderate but significant shortening of TCRB CDR3 length in all four CD4+ subsets. At VDJ recombination sites, type 1 diabetes patients had fewer insertions and more deleted nucleotides, which implies abnormalities in thymic rearrangement. Because the HLA sub-analyses included only small numbers of individuals, any influence of HLA type on TCRB rearrangement was left unresolved.

Each donor gave one peripheral blood draw, around 0.12 L on average, collected into heparinised tubes. A BD FACSAria II and a panel including CD45RO, CCR7, CD25, CD127, CD95 and CD27 were used to sort naive, central memory, regulatory and stem cell-like memory CD4+ T cells. All sorted populations exceeded 95% purity. PBMCs were isolated right away by Lymphoprep density gradient centrifugation and were stained directly, without culture. So that batch effects would be minimized, each experiment stained and sorted samples in pairs, pairing one healthy donor with one patient. For this clone: The specificity of this receptor is unknown. Base-call qualities are not available, and no considerably larger clone is one nucleotide away.

V is shortened by 3 bases, J by 1 base, and the region joining them spans 7 bases. Taken from cysteine to phenylalanine, the CDR3 has 13 residues. This entry keeps only the CDR3 DNA: 39 bases, framed from base 1. CDR1 and CDR2 were assigned from the germline V gene as SGDLS and YYNGEE. All of the isolated RNA was reverse transcribed with the High Capacity cDNA Reverse Transcription Kit, so expressed TCRB transcripts were sequenced. Naive, central memory and regulatory T cell samples underwent deep immunoSEQ sequencing, averaging about 3.57 million total reads per sample. Sorted cells were lysed in RLT buffer, and RNA was extracted using DNase-treated RNeasy Micro or Mini kits according to cell number. To prevent cross-contamination, each cell subset was processed individually, whereas patient and healthy donor samples were processed jointly. Using the immunoSEQ multiplex PCR, TCRB sequences were amplified from cDNA into 87-bp fragments spanning the CDR3 region. The amplicons were sequenced using the Illumina HiSeq platform. In the paper's pipeline: Synthetic template baselines were used to correct PCR bias computationally, reads within Hamming distance 2 were collapsed together, and singletons that could not be merged were discarded. Reads were aligned against IMGT so that V, D and J genes, CDR3 length and insertions or deletions at six rearrangement sites could be assigned. Clonotype counts were normalized to sorted cell number within each subset before computing true diversity and Gini coefficients with the tcR R package. The overlap coefficient, calculated on TCRB nucleotide sequences, was used to quantify repertoire sharing. As a proxy for the pre-selection repertoire, out-of-frame TCRB sequences from naive cells were analyzed. TCRdb stores this immuneACCESS table with in-frame sequences only. Part of the clones is absent; in the studies checked, under half of the shortfall reflects unresolved V genes, and no reason is known for the rest. The V and J calls and clone size come from that table; D and trimming were worked out from the DNA. The sample table contains hundreds of thousands of clones; only one count was recorded for about an eighth of them. The ten largest account for around 0.022% of the sample.

This receptor chain uses TRBV9 and TRBJ1-2; possibly the D gene is TRBD1, per 5 matching bases. This receptor was identified in a young man with type 1 diabetes. The sequenced sample consisted of naive CD4+ T cells from blood. The cell subset or site label on this specimen signifies: true naive CD4+ T cells. Here the CDR3 is given as CASSADSNYGYTF. The DNA reads TGTGCCAGCAGCGCCGACAGTAACTATGGCTACACCTTC.